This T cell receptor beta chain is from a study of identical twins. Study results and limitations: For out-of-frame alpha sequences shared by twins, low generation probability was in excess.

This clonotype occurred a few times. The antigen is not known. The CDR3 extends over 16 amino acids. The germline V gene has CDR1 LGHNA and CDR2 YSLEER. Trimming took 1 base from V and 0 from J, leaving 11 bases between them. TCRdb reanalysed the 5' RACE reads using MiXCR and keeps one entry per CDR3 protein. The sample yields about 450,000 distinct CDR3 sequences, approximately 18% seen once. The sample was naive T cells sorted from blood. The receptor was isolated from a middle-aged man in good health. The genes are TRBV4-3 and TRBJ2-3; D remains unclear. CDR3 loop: CASSQVGWSSTDTQYF. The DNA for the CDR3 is TGCGCCAGCAGCCAAGTCGGGTGGTCTAGCACAGATACGCAGTATTTT.